This is a list of T cell receptor beta chains from one sample in a study of cytomegalovirus exposure and HLA in healthy donors. Repertoires were generated with immunoSEQ multiplex PCR, while TCRdb's copy carries only in-frame clones and drops some. Of 240,000 or so clones detected, about 86% appear once; the ten largest clones hold about 1.2%. Sequenced input: PBMCs. These receptors all come from a woman in her twenties or thirties in good health and CMV-seropositive. Each CDR3 is given with its conserved first and last residue. Size is stated for part of the rows, as once, few or many counts, or as a class when the clone is expanded.

v_call: TRBV11-2
clone_size: NA
j_call: TRBJ2-3
cdr3_aa: CASSLGRGGDTQYF

v_call: TRBV11-2
clone_size: NA
j_call: TRBJ2-5
cdr3_aa: CASSLDIETQYF

v_call: TRBV7-9
clone_size: NA
j_call: TRBJ2-7
cdr3_aa: CASSLGWGQGQNEQYF

v_call: TRBV6-6
clone_size: NA
j_call: TRBJ2-2
cdr3_aa: CASGLRAGQNTGELFF

v_call: TRBV9
clone_size: NA
j_call: TRBJ1-1
cdr3_aa: CASSNTGTPNTEAFF

v_call: TRBV19
clone_size: NA
j_call: TRBJ2-2
cdr3_aa: CASSPRGNTGELFF

v_call: TRBV30
clone_size: NA
j_call: TRBJ1-1
cdr3_aa: CAWSRTGGSTEAFF

v_call: TRBV7-9
clone_size: NA
j_call: TRBJ2-7
cdr3_aa: CASSFSDRDNEQYF

v_call: TRBV10-3
clone_size: NA
j_call: TRBJ2-7
cdr3_aa: CAIRGTSEQYEQYF

v_call: TRBV11-3
clone_size: NA
j_call: TRBJ2-1
cdr3_aa: CASGQRSSYNEQFF

v_call: TRBV5-5
clone_size: NA
j_call: TRBJ2-7
cdr3_aa: CASSVGQSSSYEQYF

v_call: TRBV6-6
clone_size: NA
j_call: TRBJ2-1
cdr3_aa: CASSYLGQVYNEQFF

v_call: TRBV7-9
clone_size: NA
j_call: TRBJ2-7
cdr3_aa: CASSFRGGNGAEQYF

v_call: TRBV5-1
clone_size: NA
j_call: TRBJ2-5
cdr3_aa: CASSLEQGAWETQYF

v_call: TRBV28
clone_size: once
j_call: TRBJ1-1
cdr3_aa: CASSLGQGASGTEAFF

v_call: TRBV19
clone_size: NA
j_call: TRBJ2-3
cdr3_aa: CASSGLQGSTDTQYF

v_call: TRBV7-9
clone_size: few
j_call: TRBJ2-7
cdr3_aa: CASSSRSGRIYEQYF

v_call: TRBV27
clone_size: NA
j_call: TRBJ2-7
cdr3_aa: CASSRDRAYEQYF

v_call: TRBV28
clone_size: NA
j_call: TRBJ2-1
cdr3_aa: CASGQTSGSSHEQFF

v_call: TRBV7-9
clone_size: NA
j_call: TRBJ2-7
cdr3_aa: CASTPRSSYEQYF

v_call: TRBV6-1
clone_size: NA
j_call: TRBJ1-3
cdr3_aa: CASGNTFSGNTIYF

v_call: TRBV28
clone_size: NA
j_call: TRBJ1-4
cdr3_aa: CASSSPPYRGGGEKLFF

v_call: TRBV29-1
clone_size: NA
j_call: TRBJ1-1
cdr3_aa: CSARVPMDTEAFF

v_call: TRBV6-1
clone_size: NA
j_call: TRBJ1-2
cdr3_aa: CASSDAGYNYGYTF

v_call: TRBV6-1
clone_size: NA
j_call: TRBJ1-2
cdr3_aa: CASSDPGIYGYTF

v_call: TRBV7-7
clone_size: NA
j_call: TRBJ2-5
cdr3_aa: CASSLGLAGPKETQYF

v_call: TRBV7-3
clone_size: NA
j_call: TRBJ1-1
cdr3_aa: CASSLGQSQNTEAFF

v_call: TRBV28
clone_size: NA
j_call: TRBJ2-1
cdr3_aa: CASSLGTGIFNEQFF

v_call: TRBV5-6
clone_size: few
j_call: TRBJ2-1
cdr3_aa: CASSANGFARTFREQFF

v_call: TRBV10-2
clone_size: NA
j_call: TRBJ2-3
cdr3_aa: CASSLLDTQYF

v_call: TRBV7-2
clone_size: NA
j_call: TRBJ1-2
cdr3_aa: CASSMGGTGKIYGYTF

v_call: TRBV11-2
clone_size: NA
j_call: TRBJ2-7
cdr3_aa: CASSPPTLAGVYEQYF

v_call: TRBV5-1
clone_size: NA
j_call: TRBJ2-3
cdr3_aa: CASSLVGRAPDTQYF

v_call: TRBV28
clone_size: NA
j_call: TRBJ2-3
cdr3_aa: CASMQGAGDTQYF

v_call: TRBV11-3
clone_size: NA
j_call: TRBJ1-2
cdr3_aa: CASSLPPVGGYVGGYTF

v_call: TRBV28
clone_size: NA
j_call: TRBJ2-3
cdr3_aa: CASSSWFRGNTDTQYF

v_call: TRBV5-1
clone_size: NA
j_call: TRBJ2-6
cdr3_aa: CASSSQGAGGANVLTF

v_call: TRBV5-1
clone_size: NA
j_call: TRBJ1-5
cdr3_aa: CASSDGTGGYQPQHF

v_call: TRBV2
clone_size: once
j_call: TRBJ2-6
cdr3_aa: CASRVGDRVSGANVLTF

v_call: TRBV19
clone_size: NA
j_call: TRBJ2-1
cdr3_aa: CASSSGLAGGIYNEQFF

v_call: TRBV5-1
clone_size: NA
j_call: TRBJ2-1
cdr3_aa: CASSQLVRSSYNEQFF

v_call: TRBV27
clone_size: NA
j_call: TRBJ2-1
cdr3_aa: CATSLRGEGRDEQFF

v_call: TRBV2
clone_size: NA
j_call: TRBJ2-2
cdr3_aa: CASSVGTGDTGELFF

v_call: TRBV4-2
clone_size: NA
j_call: TRBJ2-1
cdr3_aa: CASSLPSNEQFF

v_call: TRBV5-1
clone_size: NA
j_call: TRBJ2-1
cdr3_aa: CASSLEGQAYNEQFF

v_call: TRBV6-6
clone_size: NA
j_call: TRBJ1-1
cdr3_aa: CASTTGNTEAFF

v_call: TRBV29-1
clone_size: once
j_call: TRBJ2-1
cdr3_aa: CSVETRRNEQFF

v_call: TRBV4-1
clone_size: NA
j_call: TRBJ2-7
cdr3_aa: CASSQGRGSEQYF

v_call: TRBV5-1
clone_size: NA
j_call: TRBJ2-1
cdr3_aa: CASGRDTSSYNEQFF

v_call: TRBV4-1
clone_size: NA
j_call: TRBJ1-5
cdr3_aa: CASSQVDNANQPQHF

v_call: TRBV9
clone_size: NA
j_call: TRBJ1-5
cdr3_aa: CASSVGVGGLRQPQHF

v_call: TRBV30
clone_size: NA
j_call: TRBJ1-2
cdr3_aa: CAWSVSSGSRSGYGYTF

v_call: TRBV10-3
clone_size: NA
j_call: TRBJ2-7
cdr3_aa: CAAKGLAGGPHEQYF

v_call: TRBV27
clone_size: NA
j_call: TRBJ2-7
cdr3_aa: CASRLTGQFSYEQYF